This TCR beta chain was recovered during a study of shared clonotypes between healthy human individuals (TCRdb year 2020). About the full investigation: A couple of women and a few men aged 18 to 49 years were included in the cohort. Per donor, three plates each were used for CD4 naive and CD4 memory, two for CD8 naive, and one for CD8 memory. To increase sequencing depth and limit assay-specific biases, TCR repertoire library preparation and sequencing were carried out by different laboratories using diverse techniques. Per donor, leukapheresis produced somewhere between about 0.9 and 9.5 billion PBMCs. Blood TCR repertoires of five healthy adults were deeply sequenced to estimate repertoire size and the extent of clonotype sharing between individuals.

Study-wide findings and limitations: When four donors were compared, the shared fraction of clonotypes was roughly 4.8% for naive CD4, approximately 3.3% for naive CD8, about 2.4% for memory CD4, and about 0.36% for memory CD8. Sampling was limited to blood, and TCR repertoires in tissue likely differ from TCR repertoires in blood. Compared with non-shared clonotypes, the clonotypes found in all four sorted-subset donors had higher generation probabilities. Because the study included a small number of donors, the genetic and exposure-history diversity represented was limited. Even with the large sequencing depth, rarefaction of the sorted-subset datasets indicated that sequencing was incomplete. Larger estimated clonotype richness was generally found for naive subsets than for memory subsets. Based on pairwise subsampling, the degree of clonotype sharing among donors was expected to be affected by sequencing depth.

TCR CDR3 regions were amplified from genomic DNA by multiplex PCR using the deep immunoSEQ assay. Genomic DNA extracted from each cell subset was distributed evenly over all wells of several immunoSEQ 96-well plates, and each plate served as one replicate. Each replicate PCR for sorted subsets received roughly 200 ng genomic DNA, equal to roughly 30,000 T cell genomes. The purified libraries were quantified using a Qubit 3.0 fluorometer, sized with a Bioanalyzer 2100, and then quantified again using the KAPA Library Quantification kit. Every immunoSEQ 96-well plate was sequenced on a dedicated single-read 150-cycle Illumina NextSeq 550 flow cell. On the authors' methods: Because the immunoSEQ output held only junctional sequences and lacked quality scores, the filtering could not match the filtering applied to full-length reads. Sequences were annotated with PyIR, a Python wrapper for IgBLAST v1.9, using IMGT germline references to assign V/J genes and CDR3. Any read was removed if the V/J assignment was weak (E-value above 1e-6), the CDR3 was missing, or the read contained stop codons, out-of-frame junctions, or ambiguous translated residues. A V3J clonotype was defined by an identical inferred V gene, J gene, and CDR3 amino acid sequence. The percentage overlap between two repertoires was calculated by dividing the number of shared unique clonotypes by the size of the smaller repertoire. RTK rarefaction, the Chao1 estimator, and Recon v2.1 estimates of unobserved clonotypes were used to assess repertoire richness. Generation probabilities for all TCRbeta clonotypes obtained by the gDNA method from four donors were computed using OLGA. TCRdb mirrors the immuneACCESS table, restricted to in-frame sequences. Some clones are absent from its copies; in checked studies, under half trace to an unresolved V gene, and the reason for the others is unknown. V and J calls and clone size are as listed in that table; D and trimming were resolved from the DNA. This sample lists roughly 1,600,000 clones; just under 99% were detected once. The ten largest make up about 0.35% of the sample.

Trimming takes 10 bases off V and 7 bases off J; junction bases not matched to a gene: 9. CDR1 is given as SGHTA and CDR2 as FQGNSA, both from the germline V gene. There are 13 amino acids in the CDR3, from cysteine to phenylalanine inclusive. Only CDR3 DNA is held: 39 bases, read in frame from base 1. As regards this clone: Its specific antigen is unknown. No base qualities exist here, and no much larger clone lies one base off it.

The donors were healthy, HIV-negative adults who had no recently reported acute infections or vaccinations. Every donor was a Caucasian adult residing in Nashville, Tennessee, USA. CD4+ T cells were enriched through magnetic negative selection, after which naive cells were positively selected on CD45RA and the remaining negative fraction served as the memory subset. Blood was obtained by leukapheresis, after which PBMCs were separated by Ficoll-Histopaque density gradient centrifugation and cryopreserved in liquid nitrogen vapor phase. Analytical flow cytometry was used to check the purity and quantity of each magnetically sorted T cell population. Each sorted fraction had its genomic DNA isolated and then quantified by UV absorbance on a Nanodrop 2000c.

Recombination connected TRBV7-2 to TRBJ1-3, and 8 bases in between align with TRBD1. Sequencing was carried out using naive CD4+ T cells sorted from blood. According to the study, the label for this sample's cell subset or site signals: CD45RA+ positively selected. This sequence was found in a man aged 25 to 40 in good health. The DNA is TGTGCCACCTCCAGGGGGCAGATCAACACCATATATTTT. This gives the protein CATSRGQINTIYF.